This record covers a single T cell receptor beta chain. Its specificity is unknown. The sample belongs to a study of Ad26.COV2.S vaccination and SARS-CoV-2 variants. Study-level results: CD8+ and CD4+ T cells specific for spike reportedly responded with substantial breadth after vaccination.

TCRdb's table, derived via immunoSEQ multiplex PCR, lists solely in-frame clones and lacks some. The profile shows over 90,000 clones, 80% of them singletons. The V gene lost 4 bases and the J gene lost 5 bases, with 18 bases spanning the gap. Germline V CDR1 and CDR2: SGDLS, YYNGEE. CDR3 length equals 15 residues. The sequence came from a human donor who had recovered from COVID-19. The gene calls are TRBV9 and TRBJ1-1; weak D call: TRBD1 (6 bases). Sequencing used peripheral blood, obtained after recovery from COVID-19. DNA for the CDR3: TGTGCCAGCAGCACATCAACAGGGCGTGGGACTGAAGCTTTCTTT. Protein product: CASSTSTGRGTEAFF.